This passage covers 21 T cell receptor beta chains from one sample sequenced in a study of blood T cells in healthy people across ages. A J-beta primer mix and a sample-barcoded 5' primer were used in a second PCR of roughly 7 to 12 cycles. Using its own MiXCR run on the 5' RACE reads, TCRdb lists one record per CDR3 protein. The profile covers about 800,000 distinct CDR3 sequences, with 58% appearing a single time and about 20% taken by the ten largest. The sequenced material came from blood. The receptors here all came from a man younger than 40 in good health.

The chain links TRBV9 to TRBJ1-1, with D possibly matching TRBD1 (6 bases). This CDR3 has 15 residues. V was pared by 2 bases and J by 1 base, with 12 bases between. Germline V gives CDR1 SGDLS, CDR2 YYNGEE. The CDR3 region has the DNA TGTGCCAGCAGCGTGGCAGGGGTGACGAACACTGAAGCTTTCTTT. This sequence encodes CASSVAGVTNTEAFF.

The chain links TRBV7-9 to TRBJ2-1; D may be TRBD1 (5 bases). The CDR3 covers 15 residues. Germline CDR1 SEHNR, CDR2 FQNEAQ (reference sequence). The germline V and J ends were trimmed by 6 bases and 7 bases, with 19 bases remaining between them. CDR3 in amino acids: CASSSRTGHLNEQFF. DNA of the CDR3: TGTGCCAGCAGTTCTCGAACAGGCCACCTAAATGAGCAGTTCTTC.

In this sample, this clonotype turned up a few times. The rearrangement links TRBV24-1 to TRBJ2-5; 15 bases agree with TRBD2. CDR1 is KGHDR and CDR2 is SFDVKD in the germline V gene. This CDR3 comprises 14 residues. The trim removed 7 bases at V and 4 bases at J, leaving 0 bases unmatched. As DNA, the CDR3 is TGTGCCACCAGGGGACTAGCGGGAGGAGAGACCCAGTACTTC. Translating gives CATRGLAGGETQYF.

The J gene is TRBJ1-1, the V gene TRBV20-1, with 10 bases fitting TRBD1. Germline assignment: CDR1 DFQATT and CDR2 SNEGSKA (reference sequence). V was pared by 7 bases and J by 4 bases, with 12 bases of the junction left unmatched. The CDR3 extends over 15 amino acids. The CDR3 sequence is CSVSRDRGRGTEAFF. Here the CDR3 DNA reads TGCAGTGTGTCCCGGGACAGGGGCCGCGGCACTGAAGCTTTCTTT.

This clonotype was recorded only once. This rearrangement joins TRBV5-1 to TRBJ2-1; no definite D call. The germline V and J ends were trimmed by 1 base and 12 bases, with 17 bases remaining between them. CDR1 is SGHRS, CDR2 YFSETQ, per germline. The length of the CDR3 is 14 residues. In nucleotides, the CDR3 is TGCGCCAGCAGCTTGTGGGTTGGAACAGACGGGCAGTTCTTC. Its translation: CASSLWVGTDGQFF. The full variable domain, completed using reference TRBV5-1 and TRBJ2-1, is KAGVTQTPRYLIKTRGQQVTLSCSPISGHRSVSWYQQTPGQGLQFLFEYFSETQRNKGNFPGRFSGRQFSNSRSEMNVSTLELGDSALYLCASSLWVGTDGQFFGPGTRLTVL.

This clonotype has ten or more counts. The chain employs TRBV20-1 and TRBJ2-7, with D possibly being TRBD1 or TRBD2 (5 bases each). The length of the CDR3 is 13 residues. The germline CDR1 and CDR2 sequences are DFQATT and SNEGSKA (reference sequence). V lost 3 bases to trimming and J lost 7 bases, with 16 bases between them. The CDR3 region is CSASGDPPREQYF. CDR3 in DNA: TGCAGTGCTAGTGGGGACCCCCCTCGAGAGCAGTACTTC.

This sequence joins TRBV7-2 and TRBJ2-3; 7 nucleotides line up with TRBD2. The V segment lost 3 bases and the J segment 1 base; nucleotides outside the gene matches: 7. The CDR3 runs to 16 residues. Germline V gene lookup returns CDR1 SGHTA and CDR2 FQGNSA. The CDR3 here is CASSLRRGRGTDTQYF. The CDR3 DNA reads TGTGCCAGCAGCTTGAGGCGGGGGAGGGGCACAGATACGCAGTATTTT.

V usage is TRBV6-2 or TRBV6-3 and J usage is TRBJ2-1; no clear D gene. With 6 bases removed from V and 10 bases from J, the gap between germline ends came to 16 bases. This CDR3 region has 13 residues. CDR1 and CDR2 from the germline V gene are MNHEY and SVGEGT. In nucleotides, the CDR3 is TGTGCCAGCAGCCTACTCGGACCCTCGGAGCAGTTCTTC. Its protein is CASSLLGPSEQFF.

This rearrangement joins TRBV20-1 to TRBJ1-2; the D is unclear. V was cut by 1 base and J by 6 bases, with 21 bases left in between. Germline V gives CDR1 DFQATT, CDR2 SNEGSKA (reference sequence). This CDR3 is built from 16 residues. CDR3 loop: CSARVVGGLEVDGYTF. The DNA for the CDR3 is TGCAGTGCTAGAGTTGTTGGAGGGCTAGAGGTGGATGGCTACACCTTC.

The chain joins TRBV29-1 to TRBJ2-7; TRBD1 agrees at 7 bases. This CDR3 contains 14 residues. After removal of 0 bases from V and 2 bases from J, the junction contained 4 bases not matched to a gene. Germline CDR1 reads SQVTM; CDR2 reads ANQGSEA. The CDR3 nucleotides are TGCAGCGTTGAAGATACGACAGGGACCTACGAGCAGTACTTC. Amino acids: CSVEDTTGTYEQYF.

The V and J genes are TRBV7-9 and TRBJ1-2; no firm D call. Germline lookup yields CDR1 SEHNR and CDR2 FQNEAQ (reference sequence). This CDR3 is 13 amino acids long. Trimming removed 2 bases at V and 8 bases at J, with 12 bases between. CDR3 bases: TGTGCCAGCAGCTTAAGGTCTGACAACGGCTACACCTTC. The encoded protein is CASSLRSDNGYTF.

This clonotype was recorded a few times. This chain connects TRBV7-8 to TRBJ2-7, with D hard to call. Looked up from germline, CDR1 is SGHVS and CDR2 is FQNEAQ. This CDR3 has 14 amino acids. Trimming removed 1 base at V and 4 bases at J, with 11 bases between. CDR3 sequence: CASSLGAEFYEQYF. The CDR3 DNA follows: TGTGCCAGCAGCTTAGGGGCAGAGTTTTACGAGCAGTACTTC.

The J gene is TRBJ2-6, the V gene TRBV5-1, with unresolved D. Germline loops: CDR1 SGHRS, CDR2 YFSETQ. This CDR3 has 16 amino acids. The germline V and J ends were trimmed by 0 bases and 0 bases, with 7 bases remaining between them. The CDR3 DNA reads TGCGCCAGCAGCTTGGCCGGGTTCTCTGGGGCCAACGTCCTGACTTTC. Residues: CASSLAGFSGANVLTF.

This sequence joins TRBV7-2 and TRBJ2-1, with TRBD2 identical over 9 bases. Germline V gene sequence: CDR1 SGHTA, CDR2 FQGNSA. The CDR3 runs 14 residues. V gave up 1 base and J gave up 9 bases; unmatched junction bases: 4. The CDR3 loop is CASSLGSGRGEQFF. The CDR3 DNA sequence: TGTGCCAGCAGCTTAGGTAGCGGGAGAGGTGAGCAGTTCTTC.

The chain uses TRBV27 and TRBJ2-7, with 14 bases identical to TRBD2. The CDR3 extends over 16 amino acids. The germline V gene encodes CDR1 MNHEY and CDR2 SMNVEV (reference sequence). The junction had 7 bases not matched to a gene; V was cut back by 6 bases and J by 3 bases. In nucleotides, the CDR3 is TGTGCCAGCAGCCTCCTCGGGACTAGCGGGAGCTACGAGCAGTACTTC. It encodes CASSLLGTSGSYEQYF.

CDR3 DNA sequence: TGTGCCAGCGGGTCGTTGTCGGGATCAAGATTAAGAGCTACGCAGTATTTT. This translates into CASGSLSGSRLRATQYF. The rearrangement joins TRBV28 to TRBJ2-3; D might be TRBD2 (5 bases). V lost 8 bases and J 8 bases, leaving 29 bases between the germline ends. The germline V gene has CDR1 MDHEN and CDR2 SYDVKM. There are 17 residues in the CDR3.

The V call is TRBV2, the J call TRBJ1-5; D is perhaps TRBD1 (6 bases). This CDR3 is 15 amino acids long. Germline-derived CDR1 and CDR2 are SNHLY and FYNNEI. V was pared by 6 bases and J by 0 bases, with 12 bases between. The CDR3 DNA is TGTGCCAGCAGGCTCAACAGGGATAGCAATCAGCCCCAGCATTTT. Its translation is CASRLNRDSNQPQHF.

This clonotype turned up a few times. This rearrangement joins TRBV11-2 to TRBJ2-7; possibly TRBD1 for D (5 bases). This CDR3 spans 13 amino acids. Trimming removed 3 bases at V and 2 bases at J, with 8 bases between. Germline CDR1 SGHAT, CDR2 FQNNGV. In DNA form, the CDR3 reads TGTGCCAGCAGCTTGACAGTGGCCTACGAGCAGTACTTC. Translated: CASSLTVAYEQYF.

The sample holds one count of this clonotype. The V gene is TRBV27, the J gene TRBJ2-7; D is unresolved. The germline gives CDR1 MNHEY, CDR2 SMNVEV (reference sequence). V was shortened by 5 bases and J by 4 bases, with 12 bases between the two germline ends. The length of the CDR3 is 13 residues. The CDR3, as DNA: TGTGCCAGCAGTCCGGTGAACCAATACGAGCAGTACTTC. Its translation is CASSPVNQYEQYF.

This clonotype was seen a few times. CDR3: CASSQVYRWDNEQFF. For the CDR3, the DNA is TGCGCCAGCAGCCAAGTATACCGTTGGGACAATGAGCAGTTCTTC. The rearrangement links TRBV4-3 to TRBJ2-1; no firm D call. CDR1 LGHNA and CDR2 YSLEER come from the germline V gene. Trimming removed 1 base from V and 5 bases from J, with 12 bases in between. The CDR3 is made up of 15 amino acids.

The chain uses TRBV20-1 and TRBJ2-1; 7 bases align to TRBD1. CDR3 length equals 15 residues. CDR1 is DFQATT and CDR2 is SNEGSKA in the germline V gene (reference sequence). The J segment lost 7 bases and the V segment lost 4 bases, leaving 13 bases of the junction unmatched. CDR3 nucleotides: TGCAGTGCTACTACAGGGGTCCCTACACAGAATGAGCAGTTCTTC. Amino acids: CSATTGVPTQNEQFF.